The clone carrying this T cell receptor beta chain appeared a few times. The data were taken from a study of blood T cell repertoires in COVID-19. Study context: Nucleic acid was either cDNA or gDNA, and it came from T cells, B-cell-depleted T cells, or PBMCs.

Only in-frame clones appear in the TCRdb table, and some are missing; sequencing was by immunoSEQ multiplex PCR. The sample carries more than 200,000 clones, about 85% recorded once. Deletions cut 3 bases from V and 5 bases from J, with 19 bases between. Germline values: CDR1 MDHEN, CDR2 SYDVKM. The CDR3 length is 16 residues. J is TRBJ1-2 and V is TRBV28; weak D call: TRBD1 (5 bases). Source material: PBMCs or T cells enriched from blood (not recorded which). The receptor comes from a woman under 40 with acute COVID-19. The CDR3: CASSFPTELISYGYTF. The CDR3 coding sequence is TGTGCCAGCAGTTTCCCGACAGAGCTTATTTCGTATGGCTACACCTTC.